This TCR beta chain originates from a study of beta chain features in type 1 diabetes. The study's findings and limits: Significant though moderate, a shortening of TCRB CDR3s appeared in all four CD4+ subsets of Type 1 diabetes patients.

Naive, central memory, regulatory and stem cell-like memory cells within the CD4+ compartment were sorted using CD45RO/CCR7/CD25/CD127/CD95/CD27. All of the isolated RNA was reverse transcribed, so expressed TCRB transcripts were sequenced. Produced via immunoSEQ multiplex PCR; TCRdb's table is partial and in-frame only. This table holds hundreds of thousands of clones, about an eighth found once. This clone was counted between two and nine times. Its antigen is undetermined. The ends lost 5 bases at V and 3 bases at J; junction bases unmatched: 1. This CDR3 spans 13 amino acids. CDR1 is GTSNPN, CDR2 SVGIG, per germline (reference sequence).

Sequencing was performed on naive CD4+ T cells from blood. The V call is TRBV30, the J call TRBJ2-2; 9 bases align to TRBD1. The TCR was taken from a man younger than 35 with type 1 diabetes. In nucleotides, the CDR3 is TGTGCCTGGGGACAGGGGTACACCGGGGAGCTGTTTTTT. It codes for CAWGQGYTGELFF. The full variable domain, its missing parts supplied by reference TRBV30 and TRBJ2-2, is SQTIHQWPATLVQPVGSPLSLECTVEGTSNPNLYWYRQAAGRGLQLLFYSVGIGQISSEVPQNLSASRPQDRQFILSSKKLLLSDSGFYLCAWGQGYTGELFFGEGSRLTVL.